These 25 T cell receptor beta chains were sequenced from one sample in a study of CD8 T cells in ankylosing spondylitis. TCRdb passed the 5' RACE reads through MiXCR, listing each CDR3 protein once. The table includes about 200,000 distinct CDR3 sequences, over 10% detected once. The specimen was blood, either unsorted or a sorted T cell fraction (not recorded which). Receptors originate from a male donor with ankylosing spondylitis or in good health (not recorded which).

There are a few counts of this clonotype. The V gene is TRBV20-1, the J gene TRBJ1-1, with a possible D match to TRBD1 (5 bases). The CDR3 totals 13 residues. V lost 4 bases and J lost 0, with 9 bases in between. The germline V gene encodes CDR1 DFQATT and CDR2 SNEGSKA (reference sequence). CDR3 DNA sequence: TGCAGTGCTATAGGACATATGAACACTGAAGCTTTCTTT. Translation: CSAIGHMNTEAFF.

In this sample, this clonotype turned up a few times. As DNA, the CDR3 is TGTGCCAGCAGTGAGGGACGCCCGAGCTCCTACGAGCAGTACTTC. It encodes CASSEGRPSSYEQYF. The genes are TRBV2 and TRBJ2-7; D possibly uses TRBD1 or TRBD2 (5 bases each). The CDR3 is made up of 15 amino acids. Trimming took 3 bases from V and 0 from J, leaving 12 bases between them. The germline V gene has CDR1 SNHLY and CDR2 FYNNEI. The whole variable domain, filled in from reference TRBV2 and TRBJ2-7, reads EPEVTQTPSHQVTQMGQEVILRCVPISNHLYFYWYRQILGQKVEFLVSFYNNEISEKSEIFDDQFSVERPDGSNFTLKIRSTKLEDSAMYFCASSEGRPSSYEQYFGPGTRLTVT.

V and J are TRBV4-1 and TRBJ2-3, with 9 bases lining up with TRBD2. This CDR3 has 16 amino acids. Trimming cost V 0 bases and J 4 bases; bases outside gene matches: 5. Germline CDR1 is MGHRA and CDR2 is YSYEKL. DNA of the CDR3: TGCGCCAGCAGCCAAGAGGCTAGCGGGGTGGCAGATACGCAGTATTTT. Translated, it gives CASSQEASGVADTQYF.

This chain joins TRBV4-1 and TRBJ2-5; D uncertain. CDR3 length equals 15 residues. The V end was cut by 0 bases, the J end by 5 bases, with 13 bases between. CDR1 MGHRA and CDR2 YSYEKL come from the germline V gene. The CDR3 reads CASSQERSSGETQYF. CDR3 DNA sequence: TGCGCCAGCAGCCAAGAAAGGTCCTCTGGGGAGACCCAGTACTTC.

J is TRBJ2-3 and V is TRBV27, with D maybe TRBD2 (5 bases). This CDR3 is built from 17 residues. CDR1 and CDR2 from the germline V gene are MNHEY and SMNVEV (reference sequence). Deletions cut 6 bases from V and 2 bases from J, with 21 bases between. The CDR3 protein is CASSGLISRANTDTQYF. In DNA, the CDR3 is TGTGCCAGCAGCGGGTTGATTTCGCGGGCTAACACAGATACGCAGTATTTT.

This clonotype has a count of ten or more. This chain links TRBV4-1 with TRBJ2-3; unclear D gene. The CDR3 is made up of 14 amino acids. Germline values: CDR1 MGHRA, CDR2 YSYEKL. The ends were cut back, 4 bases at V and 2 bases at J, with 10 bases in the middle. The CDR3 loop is CASSPGSLTDTQYF. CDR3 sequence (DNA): TGCGCCAGCAGCCCCGGCTCCCTCACAGATACGCAGTATTTT.

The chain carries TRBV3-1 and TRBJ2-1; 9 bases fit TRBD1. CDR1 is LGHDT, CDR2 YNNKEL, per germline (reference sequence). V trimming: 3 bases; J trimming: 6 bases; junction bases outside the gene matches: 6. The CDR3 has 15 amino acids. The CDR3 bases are TGTGCCAGCAGCCATGTACAGGGGGCGCGCAATGAGCAGTTCTTC. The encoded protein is CASSHVQGARNEQFF.

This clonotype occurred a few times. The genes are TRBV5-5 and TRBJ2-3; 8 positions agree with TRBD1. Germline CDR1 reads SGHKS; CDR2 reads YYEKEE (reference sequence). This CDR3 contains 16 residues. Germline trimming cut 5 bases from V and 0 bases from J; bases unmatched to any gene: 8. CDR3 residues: CASSPGTGASTDTQYF. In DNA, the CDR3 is TGTGCCAGCAGTCCCGGGACAGGAGCTAGCACAGATACGCAGTATTTT.

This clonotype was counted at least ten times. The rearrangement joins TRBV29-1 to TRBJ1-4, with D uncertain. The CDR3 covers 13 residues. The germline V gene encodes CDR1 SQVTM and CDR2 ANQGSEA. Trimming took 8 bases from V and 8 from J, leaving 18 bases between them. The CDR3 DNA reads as TGCAGCCGGCCGTGGAGGTCCTTGGAAAAACTGTTTTTT. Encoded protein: CSRPWRSLEKLFF.

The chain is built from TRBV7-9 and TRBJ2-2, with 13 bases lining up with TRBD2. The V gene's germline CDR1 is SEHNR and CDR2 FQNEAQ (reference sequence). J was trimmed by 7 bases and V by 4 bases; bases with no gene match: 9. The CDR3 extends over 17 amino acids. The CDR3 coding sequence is TGTGCCAGCAGCTCCGAGGGACTAGCGGGATACCGCGGGGAGCTGTTTTTT. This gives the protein CASSSEGLAGYRGELFF.

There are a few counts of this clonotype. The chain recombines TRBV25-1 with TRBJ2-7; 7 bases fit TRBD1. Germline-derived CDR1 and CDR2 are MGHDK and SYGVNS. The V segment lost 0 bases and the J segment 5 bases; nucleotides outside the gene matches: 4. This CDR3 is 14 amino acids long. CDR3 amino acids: CASSEYDREDEQYF. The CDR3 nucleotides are TGTGCCAGCAGTGAATATGACAGGGAAGACGAGCAGTACTTC.

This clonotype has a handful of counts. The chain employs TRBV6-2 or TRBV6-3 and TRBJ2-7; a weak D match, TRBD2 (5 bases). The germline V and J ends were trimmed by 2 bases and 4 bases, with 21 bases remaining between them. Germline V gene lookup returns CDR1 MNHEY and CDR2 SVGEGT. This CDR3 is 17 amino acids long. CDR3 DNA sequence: TGTGCCAGCAGTTACAATGGGGAGAGTGGTCCCCTATACGAGCAGTACTTC. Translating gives CASSYNGESGPLYEQYF.

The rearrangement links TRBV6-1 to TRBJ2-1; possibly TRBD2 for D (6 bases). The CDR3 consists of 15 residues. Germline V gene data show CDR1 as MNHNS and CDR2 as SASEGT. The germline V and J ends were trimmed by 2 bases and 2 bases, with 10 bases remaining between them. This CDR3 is CASSELGGAYNEQFF. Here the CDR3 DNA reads TGTGCCAGCAGTGAATTAGGAGGGGCCTACAATGAGCAGTTCTTC.

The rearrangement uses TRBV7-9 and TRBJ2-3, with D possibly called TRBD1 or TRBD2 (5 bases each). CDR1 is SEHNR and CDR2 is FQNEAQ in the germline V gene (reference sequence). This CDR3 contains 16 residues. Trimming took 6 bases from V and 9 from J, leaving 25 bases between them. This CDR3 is CASSPRDDPTPDTQYF. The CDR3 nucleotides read TGTGCCAGCAGTCCCCGGGACGATCCTACCCCGGACACGCAGTATTTT.

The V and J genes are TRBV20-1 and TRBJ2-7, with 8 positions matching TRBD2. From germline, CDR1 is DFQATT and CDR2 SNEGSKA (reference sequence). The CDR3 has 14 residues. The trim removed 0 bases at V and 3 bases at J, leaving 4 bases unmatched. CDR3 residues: CSARDPGLDYEQYF. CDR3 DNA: TGCAGTGCTAGAGACCCGGGACTAGACTACGAGCAGTACTTC.

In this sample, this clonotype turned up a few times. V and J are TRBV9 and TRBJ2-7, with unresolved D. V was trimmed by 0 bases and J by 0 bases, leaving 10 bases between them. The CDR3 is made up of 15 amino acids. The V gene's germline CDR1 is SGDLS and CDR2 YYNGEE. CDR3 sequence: CASSVGAENSYEQYF. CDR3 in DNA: TGTGCCAGCAGCGTAGGGGCTGAGAACTCCTACGAGCAGTACTTC.

For the CDR3, the DNA is TGTGCCAGCAGTTTTTGGAATTCTGAAGCTTTCTTT. Protein sequence: CASSFWNSEAFF. V and J are TRBV27 and TRBJ1-1; D gene ambiguous. CDR1 and CDR2 (germline): MNHEY, SMNVEV (reference sequence). V was pared by 3 bases and J by 6 bases, with 8 bases between. This CDR3 comprises 12 residues.

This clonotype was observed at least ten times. The CDR3: CASSTGGGPGELFF. CDR3 DNA: TGTGCCAGCAGTACAGGGGGAGGTCCCGGGGAGCTGTTTTTT. The chain uses TRBV6-5 and TRBJ2-2, with 8 bases matching TRBD1. The CDR3 length is 14 residues. Per germline, CDR1 MNHEY and CDR2 SVGAGI. Unmatched junction bases numbered 5, after V lost 5 bases and J lost 6 bases.

CDR3 in DNA: TGTGCCAGCAGCCAAGCCGGGACCTACAATGAGCAGTTCTTC. The encoded protein is CASSQAGTYNEQFF. The chain recombines TRBV16 with TRBJ2-1, with D perhaps TRBD2 (5 bases). CDR3 length equals 14 residues. Germline V gives CDR1 KGHSY, CDR2 FQNENV. The V and J ends lost 2 bases and 2 bases respectively, with 7 bases between them.

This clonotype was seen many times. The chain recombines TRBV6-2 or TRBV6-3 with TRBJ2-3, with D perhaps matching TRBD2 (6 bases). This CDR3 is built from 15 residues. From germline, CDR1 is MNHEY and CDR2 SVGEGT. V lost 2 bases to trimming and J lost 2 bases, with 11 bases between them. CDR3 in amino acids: CASSYRDLPTDTQYF. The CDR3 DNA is TGTGCCAGCAGTTACCGGGACTTGCCCACAGATACGCAGTATTTT.

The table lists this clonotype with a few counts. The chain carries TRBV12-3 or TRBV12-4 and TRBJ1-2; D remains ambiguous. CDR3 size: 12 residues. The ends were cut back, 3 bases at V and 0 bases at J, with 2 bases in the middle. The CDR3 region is CASSFTNYGYTF. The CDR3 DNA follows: TGTGCCAGCAGTTTCACTAACTATGGCTACACCTTC.

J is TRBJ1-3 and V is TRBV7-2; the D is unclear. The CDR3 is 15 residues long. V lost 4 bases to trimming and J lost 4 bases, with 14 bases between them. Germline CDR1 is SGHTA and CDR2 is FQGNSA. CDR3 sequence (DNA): TGTGCCAGCAGCTCCCTTATAGGAGACGGAAACACCATATATTTT. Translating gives CASSSLIGDGNTIYF.

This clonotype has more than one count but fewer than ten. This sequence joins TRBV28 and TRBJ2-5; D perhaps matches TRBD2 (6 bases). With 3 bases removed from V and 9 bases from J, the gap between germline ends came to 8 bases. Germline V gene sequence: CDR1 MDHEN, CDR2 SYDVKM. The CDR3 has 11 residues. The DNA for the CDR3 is TGTGCCAGCAGTTTGGGGGGTCCCCAGTACTTC. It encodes CASSLGGPQYF.

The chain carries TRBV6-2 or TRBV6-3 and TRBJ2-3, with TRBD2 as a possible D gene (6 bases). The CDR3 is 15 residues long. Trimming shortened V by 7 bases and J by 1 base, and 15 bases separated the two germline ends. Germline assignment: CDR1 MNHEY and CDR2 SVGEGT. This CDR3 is CASTASQRGTDTQYF. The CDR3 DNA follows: TGTGCCAGCACCGCCTCGCAGCGGGGCACAGATACGCAGTATTTT.

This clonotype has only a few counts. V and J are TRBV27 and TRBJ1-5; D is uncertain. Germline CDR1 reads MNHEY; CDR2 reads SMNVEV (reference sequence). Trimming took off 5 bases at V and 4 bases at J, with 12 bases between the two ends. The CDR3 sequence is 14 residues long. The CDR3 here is CASSPRFGNQPQHF. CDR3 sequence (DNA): TGTGCCAGCAGTCCCCGATTTGGGAATCAGCCCCAGCATTTT.